The present entry profiles one T cell receptor beta chain with its context. As yet, its antigen is unknown. These data originate in a study of cytotoxic CD8 clonotypes in ibrutinib-treated CLL. Overall study results and limits: Clonality increased with ibrutinib response but returned toward baseline at progression.

Assay: immunoSEQ multiplex PCR; the TCRdb copy retains only in-frame clones and omits some. The sample carries 270,000 or so clones, roughly four fifths recorded once. This receptor was obtained from a human donor with chronic lymphocytic leukemia. The sequencing here drew on PBMCs, taken at disease progression, from a patient treated with ibrutinib.

CDR3 coding DNA: TGTGCCAGCTCAATCGGCCTAAGCTACGAGCAGTACTTC. Translation: CASSIGLSYEQYF. V and J are TRBV18 and TRBJ2-7; D gene ambiguous. Germline lookup yields CDR1 KGHSH and CDR2 LQKENI. The V gene lost 5 bases and the J gene lost 3 bases, with 11 bases spanning the gap. The CDR3 spans 13 residues.